This TCR beta chain appears in the sequencing data of a study of CD8+CD57+ T cells in acquired aplastic anemia. This clonotype was counted a few times. Patients picked for sequencing had shown CD8+CD57+ cell expansion detected by flow cytometry. Genomic DNA, serving as template, underwent TCR beta VDJ and CDR3 profiling. TCRdb reprocessed the reads via MiXCR and lists one record per CDR3 protein. The sample records under 500,000 distinct CDR3 sequences, around 30% being singletons. The germline V and J ends were trimmed by 6 bases and 4 bases, with 18 bases remaining between them. CDR1 and CDR2 from the germline V gene are MGHDK and SYGVNS. The CDR3 is 15 amino acids.

The chain links TRBV25-1 to TRBJ1-1, with D tentatively TRBD1 (5 bases). Sequencing input: sorted CD4+, CD8+, or CD8+CD57+ T cells (not recorded which) from PBMCs. The sequence came from a human donor with aplastic anemia. The CDR3 protein is CASSPVGGVGTEAFF. The DNA for the CDR3 is TGTGCCAGCAGCCCCGTGGGAGGGGTCGGCACTGAAGCTTTCTTT.